The next 8 T cell receptor beta chains were all read from a single sample in a study of graft-versus-host responses after intestinal transplantation. Some clones are missing from TCRdb's copy, which holds only in-frame ones; the method was immunoSEQ multiplex PCR. The table shows 95,000 or so clones, with 90% occurring only once. The starting material was PBMCs, obtained roughly 68 weeks after intestinal transplant. The source is a human patient who received an intestinal transplant, so some T cells may come from the graft donor.

This chain uses TRBV25-1 with TRBJ1-1, with D possibly matching TRBD1 (5 bases). Germline V lookup: CDR1 MGHDK, CDR2 SYGVNS. V lost 1 base, J lost 0 bases, and 6 bases lay in between. There are 14 residues in the CDR3. The CDR3 DNA follows: TGTGCCAGCAGTGAATGGGGGGTGAACACTGAAGCTTTCTTT. Amino acid sequence: CASSEWGVNTEAFF.

This chain connects TRBV5-1 to TRBJ2-2; D call uncertain. With 0 bases removed from V and 6 bases from J, the gap between germline ends came to 12 bases. CDR3 length: 15 residues. CDR1 SGHRS and CDR2 YFSETQ come from the germline V gene. The CDR3 sequence is CASSLEPAVSGELFF. The CDR3 DNA is TGCGCCAGCAGCTTGGAGCCCGCAGTCTCCGGGGAGCTGTTTTTT.

V and J are TRBV7-6 and TRBJ1-1; D ambiguous. Germline-derived CDR1 and CDR2 are SGHVS and FNYEAQ. CDR3 length: 14 amino acids. Trimming pared 5 bases from V and 1 base from J, leaving 11 bases between. CDR3 in DNA: TGTGCCAGCAGCCCATCCGAGGGGAACACTGAAGCTTTCTTT. Its protein is CASSPSEGNTEAFF.

This clone showed up just once. The rearrangement uses TRBV14 and TRBJ2-7; no definite D call. With 4 bases removed from V and 5 bases from J, the gap between germline ends came to 12 bases. From germline, CDR1 is SGHDN and CDR2 FVKESK. CDR3 length: 13 amino acids. CDR3 in DNA: TGTGCCAGCAGCCCTTGGGGTGTAAACGAGCAGTACTTC. Translation gives CASSPWGVNEQYF. The entire variable domain, with the rest obtained from reference TRBV14 and TRBJ2-7, is as follows: EAGVTQFPSHSVIEKGQTVTLRCDPISGHDNLYWYRRVMGKEIKFLLHFVKESKQDESGMPNNRFLAERTGGTYSTLKVQPAELEDSGVYFCASSPWGVNEQYFGPGTRLTVT.

This chain joins TRBV19 and TRBJ2-3; D is undetermined. Trimming removed 7 bases at V and 0 bases at J, with 14 bases between. The V gene's germline CDR1 is LNHDA and CDR2 SQIVND (reference sequence). This CDR3 is built from 15 residues. The CDR3 DNA sequence: TGTGCCAGTACCTCGCCGGCATCCAGCACAGATACGCAGTATTTT. Residues: CASTSPASSTDTQYF.

V and J are TRBV10-2 and TRBJ2-5; 13 bases line up with TRBD2. The CDR3 spans 16 residues. Germline values: CDR1 WSHSY, CDR2 SAAADI. After removal of 8 bases from V and 5 bases from J, the junction contained 11 bases not matched to a gene. As DNA, the CDR3 is TGCGCCAGCGGGCGGACTAGCGGGGGTGTGGAGGAGACCCAGTACTTC. Translated: CASGRTSGGVEETQYF.

This clone was detected once. The V gene is TRBV29-1, the J gene TRBJ1-1, with D uncertain. V was cut by 6 bases and J by 2 bases, with 13 bases left in between. The CDR3 loop spans 13 amino acids. Germline CDR1 SQVTM, CDR2 ANQGSEA. The CDR3 spells CSVRPVANTEAFF. CDR3 nucleotides: TGCAGCGTCCGACCGGTGGCAAACACTGAAGCTTTCTTT.

The chain combines TRBV7-9 with TRBJ2-3; 10 bases are a match to TRBD2. This CDR3 has 15 residues. CDR1 and CDR2 (germline): SEHNR, FQNEAQ (reference sequence). After removal of 8 bases from V and 2 bases from J, the junction contained 7 bases not matched to a gene. CDR3 bases: TGTGCCAGCGCCGTTAGCGGGGGGAACACAGATACGCAGTATTTT. As protein: CASAVSGGNTDTQYF.